This TCR beta chain was obtained from a study of human T cells and chemical hapten exposure. This clonotype came up a few times. Trimming left V 6 bases short and J 2 bases short, with 17 bases between. The germline gives CDR1 MNHEY, CDR2 SMNVEV (reference sequence). CDR3 length: 16 residues. From the RACE reads, TCRdb called clonotypes with MiXCR, one entry per CDR3 protein. The sample has tens of thousands of distinct CDR3 sequences; approximately 10% are singletons. Time point denoted: patch test 1, 2 weeks after DPC sensitization. The sample's treatment: therapeutic diphenylcyclopropenone sensitization with weekly scalp DPC.

The chain uses TRBV27 and TRBJ2-1; D is possibly TRBD1 (5 bases). The sample here was whole blood, taken in connection with sensitization to the hapten diphenylcyclopropenone (DPC). The sequence was collected from a woman in her fifties or sixties with alopecia areata. Some clones in this sample may be carry-over from other donors' samples. The CDR3 region has the DNA TGTGCCAGCAGACCCTCAACAGGTGCCGCCTACAATGAGCAGTTCTTC. Translation gives CASRPSTGAAYNEQFF.